The sequence of this TCR beta chain was determined in a study of human T cells and chemical hapten exposure. This clonotype was picked up a small number of times. Antigen unknown. Specified time point: patch test 1, 2 weeks after DPC sensitization. The treatment denotes: therapeutic diphenylcyclopropenone sensitization with weekly scalp DPC. Alopecia patients between 18 and 70 years old and suitable for DPC were used as donors. TCRdb re-derived calls from the RACE reads in MiXCR, one entry per CDR3 protein. The sample has roughly 180,000 distinct CDR3 sequences; 20% to 25% are singletons. Study observations and caveats: Counts of TCRs above 1 in 1000 frequency stayed unchanged with DPC sensitization.

The CDR3 is 10 amino acids. Trimming took off 1 base at V and 8 bases at J, with 5 bases between the two ends. From germline, CDR1 is DFQATT and CDR2 SNEGSKA (reference sequence). The material was whole blood, obtained in connection with sensitization to the hapten diphenylcyclopropenone (DPC). This TCR was sampled from a woman aged 45-60 years with alopecia areata. Some clones in this sample may be carry-over from other donors' samples. This chain connects TRBV20-1 to TRBJ1-2; D gene uncertain. CDR3 nucleotides: TGCAGTGCTAGAGCTCGCGGCTACACCTTC. Encoded protein: CSARARGYTF.